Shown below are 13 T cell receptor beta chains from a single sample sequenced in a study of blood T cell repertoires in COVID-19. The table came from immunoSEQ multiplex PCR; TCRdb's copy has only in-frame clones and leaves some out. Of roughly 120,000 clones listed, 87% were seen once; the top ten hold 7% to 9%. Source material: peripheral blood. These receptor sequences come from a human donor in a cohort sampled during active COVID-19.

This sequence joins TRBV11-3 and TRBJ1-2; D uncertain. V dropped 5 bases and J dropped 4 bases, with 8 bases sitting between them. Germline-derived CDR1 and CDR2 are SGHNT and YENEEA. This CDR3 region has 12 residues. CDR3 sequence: CASSRGAYGYTF. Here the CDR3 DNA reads TGTGCCAGCAGCCGAGGAGCCTATGGCTACACCTTC.

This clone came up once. The CDR3 DNA sequence: TGCGCCAGCAGCCAACCACCTTCCAGGTTTGCAACTAATGAAAAACTGTTTTTT. This encodes CASSQPPSRFATNEKLFF. The rearrangement uses TRBV4-1 and TRBJ1-4, with no clear D. V lost 2 bases and J 0 bases, leaving 16 bases between the germline ends. The CDR3 runs 18 residues. Germline V gives CDR1 MGHRA, CDR2 YSYEKL.

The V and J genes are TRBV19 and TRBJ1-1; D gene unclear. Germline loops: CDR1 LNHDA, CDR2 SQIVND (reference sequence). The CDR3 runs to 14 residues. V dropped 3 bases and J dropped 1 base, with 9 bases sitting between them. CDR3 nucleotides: TGTGCCAGTAGTATTATGATCGGGAACACTGAAGCTTTCTTT. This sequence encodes CASSIMIGNTEAFF.

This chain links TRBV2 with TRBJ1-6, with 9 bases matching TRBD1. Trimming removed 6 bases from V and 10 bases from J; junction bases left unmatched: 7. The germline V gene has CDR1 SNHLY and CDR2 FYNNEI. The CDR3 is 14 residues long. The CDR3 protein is CASSVDRGMSPLHF. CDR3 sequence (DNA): TGTGCCAGCAGCGTGGACAGGGGAATGTCACCCCTCCACTTT.

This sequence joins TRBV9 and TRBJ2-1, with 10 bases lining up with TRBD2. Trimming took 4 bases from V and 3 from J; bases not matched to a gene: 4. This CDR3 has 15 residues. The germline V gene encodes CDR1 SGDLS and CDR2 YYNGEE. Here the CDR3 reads CASSPRLAGYNEQFF. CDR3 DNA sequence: TGTGCCAGCAGCCCTAGACTAGCGGGCTACAATGAGCAGTTCTTC.

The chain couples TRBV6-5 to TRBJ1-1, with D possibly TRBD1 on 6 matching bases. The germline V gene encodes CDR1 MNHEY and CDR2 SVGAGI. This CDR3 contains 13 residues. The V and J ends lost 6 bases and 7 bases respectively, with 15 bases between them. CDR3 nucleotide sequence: TGTGCCAGCAGCGGACGGGGGGCCCTTGAAGCTTTCTTT. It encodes CASSGRGALEAFF.

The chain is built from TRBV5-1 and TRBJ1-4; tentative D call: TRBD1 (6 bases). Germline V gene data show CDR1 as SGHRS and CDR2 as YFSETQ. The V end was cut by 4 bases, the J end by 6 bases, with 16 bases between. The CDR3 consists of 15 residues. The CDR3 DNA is TGCGCCAGCAGCGTCACAGGGTCGGGGTATGAAAAACTGTTTTTT. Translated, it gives CASSVTGSGYEKLFF.

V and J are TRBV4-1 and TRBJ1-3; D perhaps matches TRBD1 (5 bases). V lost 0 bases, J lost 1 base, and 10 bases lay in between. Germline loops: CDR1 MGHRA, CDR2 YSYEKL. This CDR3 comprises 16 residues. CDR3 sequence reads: CASSQDPAGSGNTIYF. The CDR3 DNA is TGCGCCAGCAGCCAAGATCCCGCAGGGTCTGGAAACACCATATATTTT.

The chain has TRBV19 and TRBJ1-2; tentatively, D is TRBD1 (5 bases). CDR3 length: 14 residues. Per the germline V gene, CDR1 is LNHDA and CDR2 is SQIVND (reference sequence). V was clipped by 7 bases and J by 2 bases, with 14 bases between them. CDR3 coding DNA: TGTGCCAGTAACCCAAACGGACAAAACTATGGCTACACCTTC. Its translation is CASNPNGQNYGYTF.

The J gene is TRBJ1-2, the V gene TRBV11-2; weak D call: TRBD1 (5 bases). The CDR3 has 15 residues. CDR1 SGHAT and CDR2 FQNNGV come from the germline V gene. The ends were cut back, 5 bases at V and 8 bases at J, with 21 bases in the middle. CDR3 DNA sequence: TGTGCCAGCAGCCGCGAGGCGGGGGAGGTTTGGGGCTACACCTTC. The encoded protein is CASSREAGEVWGYTF.

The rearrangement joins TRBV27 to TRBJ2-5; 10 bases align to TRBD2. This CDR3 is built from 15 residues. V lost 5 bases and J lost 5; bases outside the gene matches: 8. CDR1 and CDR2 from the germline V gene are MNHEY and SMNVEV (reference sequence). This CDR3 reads CASSPSGGRRETQYF. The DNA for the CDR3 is TGTGCCAGCAGTCCTAGCGGGGGCCGAAGGGAGACCCAGTACTTC.

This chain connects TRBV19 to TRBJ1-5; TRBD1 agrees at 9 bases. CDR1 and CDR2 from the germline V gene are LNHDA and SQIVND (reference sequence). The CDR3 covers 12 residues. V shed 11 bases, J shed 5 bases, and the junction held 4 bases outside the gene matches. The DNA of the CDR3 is TGTGCCGCCCGGGACAGGGATCAGCCCCAGCATTTT. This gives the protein CAARDRDQPQHF.

The CDR3 protein is CASSVGQLSSYNSPLHF. CDR3 coding DNA: TGTGCCAGCAGCGTGGGACAGCTAAGCTCCTATAATTCACCCCTCCACTTT. The rearrangement joins TRBV5-4 to TRBJ1-6; 7 bases are a match to TRBD1. In germline, CDR1 is SGHNT, CDR2 YYREEE (reference sequence). The CDR3 has 17 amino acids. V shed 4 bases, J shed 0 bases, and the junction held 7 bases outside the gene matches.